This T cell receptor (beta chain) comes out of a study of vaccination and CD4 T cells after COVID-19. Study background: Cells were stimulated with overlapping spike peptides from SARS-CoV-2, HCoV-NL63, HCoV-OC43 and HCoV-229E. Study findings and constraints: Spike mono-reactive status applied to 304 of 307 vaccine-specific clones in convalescent patients. Relatively few convalescent patients were studied, without early post-infection timepoints.

Specified treatment: roughly nine-day PBMC culture with coronavirus spike peptide pools or control peptides (ViraFEST assay). Expanded clonotypes were found by TCR sequencing after peptide-pool stimulation (ViraFEST). Scientists ran DNA taken from cultured CD4+ T cells through the Oncomine TCR Beta short-read assay for sequencing. TCRdb re-called the PCR reads with MiXCR, one entry per CDR3 protein. The table has about 13,000 distinct CDR3 sequences, under 45% seen once. Trimming cost V 10 bases and J 7 bases; bases outside gene matches: 9. The V gene's germline CDR1 is SNHLY and CDR2 FYNNEI. The CDR3 has 14 amino acids. With respect to this clonotype: Antigen specificity is unknown.

Sequencing was performed on CD4+ T cells from blood, cultured in vitro. The TCR originated in a human donor who had recovered from COVID-19. V gene TRBV2 combines with J gene TRBJ2-1; 11 bases are shared with TRBD2. CDR3: CATATSGTLNEQFF. DNA of the CDR3: TGTGCCACGGCGACTAGCGGGACTCTTAATGAGCAGTTCTTC.